This T cell receptor beta chain was sequenced for a study of cytomegalovirus exposure and HLA in healthy donors. The PCR had 60 Vbeta and 13 Jbeta primers. Clones were read by immunoSEQ multiplex PCR, and TCRdb kept only the in-frame ones, dropping some. This listing includes about 88,000 clones. J gave up 9 bases and V 2 bases, and 15 bases lay outside the gene matches. Germline V gene data show CDR1 as SGDLS and CDR2 as YYNGEE. The CDR3 covers 17 residues. This chain joins TRBV9 and TRBJ2-1; 9 bases map to TRBD2. The clonotype was recovered from a girl between 10 and 17 years old in good health and CMV-seropositive. Sample: PBMCs. The CDR3 spells CASSVHRNGTSKGEQFF. CDR3 coding DNA: TGTGCCAGCAGCGTCCACAGGAATGGGACTAGCAAGGGTGAGCAGTTCTTC.